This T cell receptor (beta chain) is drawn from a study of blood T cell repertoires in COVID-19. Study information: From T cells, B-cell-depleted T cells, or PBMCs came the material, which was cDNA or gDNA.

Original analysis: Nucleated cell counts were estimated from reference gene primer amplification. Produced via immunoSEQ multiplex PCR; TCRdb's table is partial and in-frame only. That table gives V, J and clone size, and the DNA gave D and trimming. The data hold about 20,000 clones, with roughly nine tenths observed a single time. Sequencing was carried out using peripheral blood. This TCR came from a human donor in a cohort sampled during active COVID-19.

Here the CDR3 reads CASSDYRDSDNYGYTF. The CDR3 DNA reads as TGTGCCAGCAGTGACTACCGGGACAGTGATAACTATGGCTACACCTTC. J is TRBJ1-2 and V is TRBV6-1; 7 bases fit TRBD1. Germline V gene data show CDR1 as MNHNS and CDR2 as SASEGT. The CDR3 consists of 16 residues. Losses at the gene ends were 3 bases for V and 1 base for J; bases not matched to a gene: 8.